Presented here are 4 T cell receptor beta chains from one specimen sequenced in a study of blood T cell repertoires in COVID-19. This table comes from immunoSEQ multiplex PCR, and its TCRdb copy is limited to in-frame clones, with some not included. The table lists roughly 50,000 clones, over 75% of them singletons. The sample was peripheral blood. These receptors originate from a man aged 70-80 years with acute or convalescent COVID-19.

The chain links TRBV11-2 to TRBJ1-1; D may be TRBD1 (5 bases). V was trimmed by 4 bases and J by 8 bases, leaving 14 bases between them. The V gene's germline CDR1 is SGHAT and CDR2 FQNNGV. The CDR3 runs to 13 residues. The CDR3 coding sequence is TGTGCCAGCAGCTGGGAACAGGCCCGGGAAGCTTTCTTT. This encodes CASSWEQAREAFF.

The gene calls are TRBV29-1 and TRBJ2-1; D ambiguous. The germline V gene has CDR1 SQVTM and CDR2 ANQGSEA. V gave up 3 bases and J gave up 3 bases, with 3 bases separating them. CDR3 length equals 11 residues. The CDR3 loop is CSVDLYNEQFF. As DNA, the CDR3 is TGCAGCGTTGATCTCTACAATGAGCAGTTCTTC.

Only one count was recorded for this clone. The chain employs TRBV7-8 and TRBJ2-5; TRBD2 aligns across 14 bases. The germline V gene encodes CDR1 SGHVS and CDR2 FQNEAQ. The CDR3 is 17 amino acids. The J segment lost 4 bases and the V segment lost 5 bases, leaving 9 bases of the junction unmatched. In nucleotides, the CDR3 is TGTGCCAGCAGCAGAACCGGGACTAGCGGGGGTATAGAGACCCAGTACTTC. It yields the protein CASSRTGTSGGIETQYF.

V and J are TRBV11-2 and TRBJ1-2; no clear D. The V gene lost 1 base and the J gene lost 4 bases, with 7 bases spanning the gap. CDR1 is SGHAT and CDR2 is FQNNGV in the germline V gene. The length of the CDR3 is 13 residues. In nucleotides, the CDR3 is TGTGCCAGCAGCTTAGGCAGGTTCTATGGCTACACCTTC. It encodes CASSLGRFYGYTF.